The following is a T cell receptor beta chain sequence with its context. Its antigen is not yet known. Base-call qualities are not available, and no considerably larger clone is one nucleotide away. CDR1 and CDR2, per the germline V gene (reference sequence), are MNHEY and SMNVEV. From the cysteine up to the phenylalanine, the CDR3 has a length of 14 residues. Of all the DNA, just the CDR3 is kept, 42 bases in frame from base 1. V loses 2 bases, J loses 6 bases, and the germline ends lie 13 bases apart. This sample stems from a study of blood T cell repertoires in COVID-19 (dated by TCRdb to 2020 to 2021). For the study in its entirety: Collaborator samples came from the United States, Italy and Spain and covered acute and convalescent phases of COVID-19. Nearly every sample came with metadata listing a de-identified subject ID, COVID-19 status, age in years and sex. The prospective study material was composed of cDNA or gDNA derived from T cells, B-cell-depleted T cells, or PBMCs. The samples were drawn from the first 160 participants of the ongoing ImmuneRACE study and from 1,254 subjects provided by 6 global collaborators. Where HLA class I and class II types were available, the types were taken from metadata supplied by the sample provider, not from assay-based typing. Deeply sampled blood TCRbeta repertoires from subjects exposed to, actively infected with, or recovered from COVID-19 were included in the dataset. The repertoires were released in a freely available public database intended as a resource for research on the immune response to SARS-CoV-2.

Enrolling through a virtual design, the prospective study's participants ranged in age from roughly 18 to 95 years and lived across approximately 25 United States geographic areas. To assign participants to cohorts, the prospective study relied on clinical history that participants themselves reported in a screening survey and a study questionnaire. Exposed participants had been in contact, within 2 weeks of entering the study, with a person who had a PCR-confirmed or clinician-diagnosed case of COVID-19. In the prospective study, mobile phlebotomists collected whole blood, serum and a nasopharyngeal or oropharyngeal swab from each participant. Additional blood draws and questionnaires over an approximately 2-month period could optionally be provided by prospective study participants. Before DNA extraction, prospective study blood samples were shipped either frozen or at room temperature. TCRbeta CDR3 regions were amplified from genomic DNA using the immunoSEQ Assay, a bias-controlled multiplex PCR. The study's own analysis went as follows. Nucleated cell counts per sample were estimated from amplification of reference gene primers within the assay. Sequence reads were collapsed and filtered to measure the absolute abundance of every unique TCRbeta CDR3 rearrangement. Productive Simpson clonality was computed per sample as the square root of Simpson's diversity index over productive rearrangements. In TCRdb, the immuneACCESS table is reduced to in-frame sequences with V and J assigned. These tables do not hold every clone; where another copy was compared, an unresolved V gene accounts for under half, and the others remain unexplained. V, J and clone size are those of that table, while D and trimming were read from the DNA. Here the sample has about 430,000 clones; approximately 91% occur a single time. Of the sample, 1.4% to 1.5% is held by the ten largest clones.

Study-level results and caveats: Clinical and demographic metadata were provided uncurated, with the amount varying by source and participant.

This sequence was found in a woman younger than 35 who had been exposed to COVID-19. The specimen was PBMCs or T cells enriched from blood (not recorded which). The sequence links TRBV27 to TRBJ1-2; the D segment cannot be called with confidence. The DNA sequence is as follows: TGTGCCAGCAGTTTAAGTCCGCGGTGGGATGGCTACACCTTC. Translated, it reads CASSLSPRWDGYTF.